Described below is a single T cell receptor (beta chain) sequence and its context. The antigen is not known. The germline CDR1 and CDR2 sequences are LNHNV and YYDKDF (reference sequence). CDR3 length: 16 amino acids. V was trimmed by 4 bases and J by 0 bases, leaving 15 bases between them. Clones were sequenced by immunoSEQ multiplex PCR, and TCRdb holds only the in-frame ones, with some missing. In the table there are tens of thousands of clones, approximately 82% of which are singletons. This record belongs to a study of vaccination effects on CD4 cells after COVID-19. At the level of the study: Post-vaccine specimens arrived a median 72 days past the second dose. Study-wide results and caveats: Clonal contraction was marked in infection- and vaccine-induced clones late after vaccination.

Prior to sequencing, the ViraFEST assay stimulated PBMC with viral peptide pools, which expanded the antigen-specific CD4+ T cells. Investigators separated out CD4+ T cells once 10 days of culture had passed. Participants completed two doses of the BNT162b2 or mRNA-1273 vaccine. Among the vaccine recipients, none had a prior SARS-CoV-2 infection, and nucleocapsid antibodies were negative. Replacing half the medium with IL-2 medium was done on days 3 and 7. This TCR came from a human donor who received a COVID-19 vaccine. Some clones in this sample may be carry-over from other donors' samples. Sequenced material: CD4+ T cells from PBMCs cultured with HCoV-NL63 spike peptides, taken after COVID-19 vaccination. The chain combines TRBV15 with TRBJ1-2; no definite D call. This CDR3 reads CATSTRSKYANYGYTF. In nucleotides, the CDR3 is TGTGCCACCAGCACCCGGTCCAAGTATGCTAACTATGGCTACACCTTC.